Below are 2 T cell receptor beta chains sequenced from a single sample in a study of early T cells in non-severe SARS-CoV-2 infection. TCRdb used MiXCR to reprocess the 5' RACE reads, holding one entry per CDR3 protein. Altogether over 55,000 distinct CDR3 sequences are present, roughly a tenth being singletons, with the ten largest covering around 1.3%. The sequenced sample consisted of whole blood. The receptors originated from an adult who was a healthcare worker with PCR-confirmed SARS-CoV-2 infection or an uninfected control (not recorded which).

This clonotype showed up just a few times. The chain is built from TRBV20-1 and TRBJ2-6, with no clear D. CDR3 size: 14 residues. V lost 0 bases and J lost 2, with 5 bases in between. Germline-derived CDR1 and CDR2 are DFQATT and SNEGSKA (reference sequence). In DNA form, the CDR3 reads TGCAGTGCTAGAGAGGGAACTGGGGCCAACGTCCTGACTTTC. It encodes CSAREGTGANVLTF.

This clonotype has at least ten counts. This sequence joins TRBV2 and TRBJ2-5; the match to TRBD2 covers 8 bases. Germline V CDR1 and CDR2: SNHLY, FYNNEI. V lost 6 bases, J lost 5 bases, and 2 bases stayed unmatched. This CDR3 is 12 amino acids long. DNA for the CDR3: TGTGCCAGCAGGACTAGCGTGGAGACCCAGTACTTC. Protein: CASRTSVETQYF.